This T cell receptor beta chain is drawn from a study of blood T cell repertoires in COVID-19. Study summary: Material from acute and convalescent COVID-19 was sourced from the United States, Italy and Spain.

Using immunoSEQ multiplex PCR, the repertoire was profiled, and TCRdb retains in-frame clones only, with some absent. This table holds more than 150,000 clones, 85% to 95% found once. This CDR3 spans 16 amino acids. V was shortened by 5 bases and J by 9 bases, with 23 bases between the two germline ends. Germline CDR1 is MNHEY and CDR2 is SMNVEV (reference sequence). The sample taken for sequencing was peripheral blood. The chain has TRBV27 and TRBJ1-5; tentative D call: TRBD1 (5 bases). The TCR sequence derives from a man in his forties or fifties with acute or convalescent COVID-19. CDR3 in DNA: TGTGCCAGCAGTAACCTCCGGGACTGGCACATAGGGCCCCAGCATTTT. It codes for CASSNLRDWHIGPQHF.